This T cell receptor (beta chain) derives from a study of cytotoxic CD8 clonotypes in ibrutinib-treated CLL. Broader study findings: There were differences in sampling times between sustained-remission and progressing patients. Stable or contracted on treatment, public clonotypes were also uncommon. Relative to age-matched healthy donors, clonality at baseline was higher, and it tracked circulating CD8+ T-cell counts.

Generated by immunoSEQ multiplex PCR, the TCRdb table keeps only in-frame clones and is missing some. Altogether 150,000 or so clones are present, around 80% being singletons, with the ten largest covering about 4.9%. With regard to this clone: Antigen: not known.

Per germline, CDR1 LNHDA and CDR2 SQIVND (reference sequence). This CDR3 comprises 15 residues. V lost 5 bases, J lost 2 bases, and 2 bases stayed unmatched. This rearrangement joins TRBV19 to TRBJ1-3; 11 bases fit TRBD1. This clonotype was sampled from a human donor with chronic lymphocytic leukemia. The input for sequencing was PBMCs, taken after 24 months of ibrutinib treatment. The CDR3 reads CASSPDRGPGNTIYF. CDR3 bases: TGTGCCAGTAGTCCGGACAGGGGGCCTGGAAACACCATATATTTT.